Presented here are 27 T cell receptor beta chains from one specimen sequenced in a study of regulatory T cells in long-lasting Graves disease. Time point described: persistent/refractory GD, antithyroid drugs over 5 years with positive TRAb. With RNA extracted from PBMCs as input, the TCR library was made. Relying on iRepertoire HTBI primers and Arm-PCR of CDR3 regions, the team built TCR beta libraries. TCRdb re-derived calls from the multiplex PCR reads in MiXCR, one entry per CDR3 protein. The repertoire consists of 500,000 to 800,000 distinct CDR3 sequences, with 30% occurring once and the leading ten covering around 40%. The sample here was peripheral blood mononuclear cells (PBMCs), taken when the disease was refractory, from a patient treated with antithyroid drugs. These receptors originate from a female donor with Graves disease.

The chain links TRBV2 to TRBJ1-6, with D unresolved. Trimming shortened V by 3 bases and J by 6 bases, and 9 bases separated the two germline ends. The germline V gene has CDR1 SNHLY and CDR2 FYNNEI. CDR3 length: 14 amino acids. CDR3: CASSDSRVNSPLHF. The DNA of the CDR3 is TGTGCCAGCAGTGATTCCCGGGTTAATTCACCCCTCCACTTT.

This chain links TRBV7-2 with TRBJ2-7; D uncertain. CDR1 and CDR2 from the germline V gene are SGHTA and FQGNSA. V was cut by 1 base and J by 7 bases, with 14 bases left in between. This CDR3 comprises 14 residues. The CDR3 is CASSLGRTTREQYF. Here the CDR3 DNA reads TGTGCCAGCAGCTTAGGTCGGACGACCCGGGAGCAGTACTTC.

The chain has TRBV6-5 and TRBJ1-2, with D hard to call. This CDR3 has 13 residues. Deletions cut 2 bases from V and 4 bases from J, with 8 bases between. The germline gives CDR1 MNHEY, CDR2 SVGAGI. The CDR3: CASSYVGSYGYTF. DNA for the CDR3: TGTGCCAGCAGTTACGTAGGAAGCTATGGCTACACCTTC.

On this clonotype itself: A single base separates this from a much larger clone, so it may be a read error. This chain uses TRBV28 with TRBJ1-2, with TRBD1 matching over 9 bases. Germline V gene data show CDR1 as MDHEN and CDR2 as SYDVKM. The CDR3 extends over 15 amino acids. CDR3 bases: TGTGCCAGCAGTCCAGCACAGGGGGCCCACTATGGCTGCACCTTC. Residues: CASSPAQGAHYGCTF.

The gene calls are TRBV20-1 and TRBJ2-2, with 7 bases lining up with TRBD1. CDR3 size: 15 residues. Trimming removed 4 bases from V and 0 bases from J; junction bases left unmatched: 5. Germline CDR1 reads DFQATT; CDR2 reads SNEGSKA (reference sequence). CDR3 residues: CSATKGQSNTGELFF. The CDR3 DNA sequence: TGCAGTGCTACGAAGGGACAGTCGAACACCGGGGAGCTGTTTTTT.

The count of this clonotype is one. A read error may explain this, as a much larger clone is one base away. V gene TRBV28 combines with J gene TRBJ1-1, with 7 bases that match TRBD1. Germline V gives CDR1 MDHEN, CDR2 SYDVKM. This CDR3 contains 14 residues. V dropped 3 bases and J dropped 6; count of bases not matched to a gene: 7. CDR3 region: CASSFDRVGAEAFF. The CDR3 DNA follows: TGTGCCAGCAGTTTCGACAGGGTGGGGGCTGAAGCTTTCTTT. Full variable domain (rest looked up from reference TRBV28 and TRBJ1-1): DVKVTQSSRYLVKRTGEKVFLECVQDMDHENMFWYRQDPGLGLRLIYFSYDVKMKEKGDIPEGYSVSREKKERFSLILESASTNQTSMYLCASSFDRVGAEAFFGQGTRLTVV.

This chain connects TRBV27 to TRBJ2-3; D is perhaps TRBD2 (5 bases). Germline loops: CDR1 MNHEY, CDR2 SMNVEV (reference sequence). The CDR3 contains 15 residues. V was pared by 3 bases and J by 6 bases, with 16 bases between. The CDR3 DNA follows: TGTGCCAGCAGTTTTCGAGGCAGTGTAGCGGATACGCAGTATTTT. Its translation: CASSFRGSVADTQYF.

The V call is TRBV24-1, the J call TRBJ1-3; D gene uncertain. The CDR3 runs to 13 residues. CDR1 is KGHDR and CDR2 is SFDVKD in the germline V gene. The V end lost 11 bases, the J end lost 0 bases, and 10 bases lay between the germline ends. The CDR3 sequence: CAIGDRSGNTIYF. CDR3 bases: TGTGCCATTGGTGATCGCTCTGGAAACACCATATATTTT.

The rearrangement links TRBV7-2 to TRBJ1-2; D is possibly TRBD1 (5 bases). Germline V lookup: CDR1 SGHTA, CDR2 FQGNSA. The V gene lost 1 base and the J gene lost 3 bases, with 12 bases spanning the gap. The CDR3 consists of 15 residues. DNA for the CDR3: TGTGCCAGCAGCTTAGGAGGGGCCCAGGACTATGGCTACACCTTC. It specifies CASSLGGAQDYGYTF.

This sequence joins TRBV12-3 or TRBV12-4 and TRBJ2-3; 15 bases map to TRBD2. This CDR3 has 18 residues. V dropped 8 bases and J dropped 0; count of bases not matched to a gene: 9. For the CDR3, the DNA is TGTGCCAGCCCCCGAGGACTAGCGGGAGGGCTGAGCACAGATACGCAGTATTTT. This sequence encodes CASPRGLAGGLSTDTQYF.

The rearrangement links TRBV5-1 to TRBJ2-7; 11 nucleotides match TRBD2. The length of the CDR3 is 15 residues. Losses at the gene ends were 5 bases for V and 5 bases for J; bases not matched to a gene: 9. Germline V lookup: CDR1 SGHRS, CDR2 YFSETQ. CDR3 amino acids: CASRLAGDRFDEQYF. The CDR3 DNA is TGCGCCAGCAGACTAGCGGGAGATCGCTTCGACGAGCAGTACTTC. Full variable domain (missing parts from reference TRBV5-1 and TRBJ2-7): KAGVTQTPRYLIKTRGQQVTLSCSPISGHRSVSWYQQTPGQGLQFLFEYFSETQRNKGNFPGRFSGRQFSNSRSEMNVSTLELGDSALYLCASRLAGDRFDEQYFGPGTRLTVT.

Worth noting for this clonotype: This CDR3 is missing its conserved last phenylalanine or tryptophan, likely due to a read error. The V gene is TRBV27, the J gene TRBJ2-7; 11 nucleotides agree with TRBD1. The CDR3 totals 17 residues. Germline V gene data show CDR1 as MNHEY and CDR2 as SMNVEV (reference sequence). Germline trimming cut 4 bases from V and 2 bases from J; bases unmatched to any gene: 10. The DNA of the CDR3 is TGTGCCAGCAGTTCCCGTCCCCCGGGACAGGGGGCCTACGAGCAGTACTCC. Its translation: CASSSRPPGQGAYEQYS.

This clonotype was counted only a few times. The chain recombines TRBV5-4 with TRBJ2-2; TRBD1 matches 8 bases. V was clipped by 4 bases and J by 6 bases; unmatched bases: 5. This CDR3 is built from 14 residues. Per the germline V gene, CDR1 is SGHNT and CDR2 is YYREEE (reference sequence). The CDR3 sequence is CASSRQGMAGELFF. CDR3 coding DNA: TGTGCCAGCAGCCGACAGGGGATGGCCGGGGAGCTGTTTTTT.

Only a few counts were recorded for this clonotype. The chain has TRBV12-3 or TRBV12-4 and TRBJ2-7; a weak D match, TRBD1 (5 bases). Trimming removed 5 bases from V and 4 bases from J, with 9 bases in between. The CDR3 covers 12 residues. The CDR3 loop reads CASSVRVYEQYF. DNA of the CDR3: TGTGCCAGCAGTGTCAGGGTTTACGAGCAGTACTTC.

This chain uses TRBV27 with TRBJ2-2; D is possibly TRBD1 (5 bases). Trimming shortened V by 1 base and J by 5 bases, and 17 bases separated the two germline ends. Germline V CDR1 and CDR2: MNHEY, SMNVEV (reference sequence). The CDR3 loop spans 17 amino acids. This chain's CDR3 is CASSLFLGHSPTGELFF. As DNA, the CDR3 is TGTGCCAGCAGTTTATTCCTGGGGCACAGCCCGACCGGGGAGCTGTTTTTT.

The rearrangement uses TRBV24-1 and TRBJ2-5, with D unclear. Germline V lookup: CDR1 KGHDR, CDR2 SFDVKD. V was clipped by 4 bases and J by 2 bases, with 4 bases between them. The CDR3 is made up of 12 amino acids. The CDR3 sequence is CATSDLQETQYF. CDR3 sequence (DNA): TGTGCCACCAGTGACCTTCAAGAGACCCAGTACTTC.

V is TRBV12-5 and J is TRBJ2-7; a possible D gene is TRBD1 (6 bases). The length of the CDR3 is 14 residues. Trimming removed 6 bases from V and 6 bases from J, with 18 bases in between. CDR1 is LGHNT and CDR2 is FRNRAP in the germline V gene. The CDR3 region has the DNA TGTGCTAGTGGCTACTCTTCGACAGGCTCCGAGCAGTACTTC. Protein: CASGYSSTGSEQYF.

DNA of the CDR3: TGTGCCAGTCGGTGGGGGGAAACCATAAGAAACACCATATATTTT. This sequence encodes CASRWGETIRNTIYF. V gene TRBV28 combines with J gene TRBJ1-3, with a tentative D call TRBD1 (5 bases). V lost 9 bases, J lost 5 bases, and 20 bases lay in between. This CDR3 has 15 amino acids. CDR1 and CDR2 from the germline V gene are MDHEN and SYDVKM. The full variable domain, in which reference TRBV28 and TRBJ1-3 provide the parts outside the CDR3, is DVKVTQSSRYLVKRTGEKVFLECVQDMDHENMFWYRQDPGLGLRLIYFSYDVKMKEKGDIPEGYSVSREKKERFSLILESASTNQTSMYLCASRWGETIRNTIYFGEGSWLTVV.

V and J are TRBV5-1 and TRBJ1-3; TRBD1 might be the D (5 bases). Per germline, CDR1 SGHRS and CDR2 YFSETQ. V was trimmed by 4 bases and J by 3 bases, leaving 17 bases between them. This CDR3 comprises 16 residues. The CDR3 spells CASSTGTRGGGNTIYF. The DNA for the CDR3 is TGCGCCAGCAGCACTGGAACTAGGGGAGGTGGAAACACCATATATTTT.

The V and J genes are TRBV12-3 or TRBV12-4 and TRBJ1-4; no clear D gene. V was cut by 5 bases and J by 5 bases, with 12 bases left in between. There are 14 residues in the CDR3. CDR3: CASSHTTENEKLFF. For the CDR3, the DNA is TGTGCCAGCAGTCATACTACAGAAAATGAAAAACTGTTTTTT.

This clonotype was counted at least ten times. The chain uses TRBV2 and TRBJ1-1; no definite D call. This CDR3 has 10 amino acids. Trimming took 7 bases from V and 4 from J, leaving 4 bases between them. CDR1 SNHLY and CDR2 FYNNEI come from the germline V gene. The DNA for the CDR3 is TGTGCCAGCACCGTCACTGAAGCTTTCTTT. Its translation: CASTVTEAFF.

The CDR3 here is CASSLGAVSGSGANVLTF. The CDR3 bases are TGTGCCAGCAGCTTAGGGGCTGTGTCGGGGTCTGGGGCCAACGTCCTGACTTTC. The J gene is TRBJ2-6, the V gene TRBV11-2; possible D gene TRBD2, 5 bases. Trimming stripped 1 base from V and 1 base from J, with 14 bases between. Per germline, CDR1 SGHAT and CDR2 FQNNGV. The CDR3 totals 18 residues. Looking up the rest from reference TRBV11-2 and TRBJ2-6 gives the full variable domain: EAGVAQSPRYKIIEKRQSVAFWCNPISGHATLYWYQQILGQGPKLLIQFQNNGVVDDSQLPKDRFSAERLKGVDSTLKIQPAKLEDSAVYLCASSLGAVSGSGANVLTFGAGSRLTVL.

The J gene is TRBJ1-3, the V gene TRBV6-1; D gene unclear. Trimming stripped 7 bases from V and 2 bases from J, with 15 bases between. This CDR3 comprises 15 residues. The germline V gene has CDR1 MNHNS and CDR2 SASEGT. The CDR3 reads CASILDPTTGNTIYF. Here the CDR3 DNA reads TGTGCCAGCATCCTGGACCCGACGACTGGAAACACCATATATTTT.

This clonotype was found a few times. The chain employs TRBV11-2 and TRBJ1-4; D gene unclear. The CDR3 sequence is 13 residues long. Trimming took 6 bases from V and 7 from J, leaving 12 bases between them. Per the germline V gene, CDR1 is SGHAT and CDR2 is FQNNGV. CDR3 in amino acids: CASRGIGVEKLFF. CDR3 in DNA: TGTGCCAGCAGGGGAATTGGGGTTGAAAAACTGTTTTTT.

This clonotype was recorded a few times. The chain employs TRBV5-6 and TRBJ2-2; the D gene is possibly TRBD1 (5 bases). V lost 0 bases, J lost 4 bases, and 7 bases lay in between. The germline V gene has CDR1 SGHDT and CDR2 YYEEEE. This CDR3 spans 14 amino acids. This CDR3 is CASSLEGLTGELFF. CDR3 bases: TGTGCCAGCAGCTTGGAGGGGCTCACCGGGGAGCTGTTTTTT.

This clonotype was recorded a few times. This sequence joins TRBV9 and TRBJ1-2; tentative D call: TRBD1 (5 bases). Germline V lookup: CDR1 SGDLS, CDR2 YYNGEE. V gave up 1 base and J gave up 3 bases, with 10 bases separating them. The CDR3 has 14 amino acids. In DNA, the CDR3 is TGTGCCAGCAGCGTATCCGGCAGGGACTATGGCTACACCTTC. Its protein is CASSVSGRDYGYTF. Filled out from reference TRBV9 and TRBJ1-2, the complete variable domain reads DSGVTQTPKHLITATGQRVTLRCSPRSGDLSVYWYQQSLDQGLQFLIQYYNGEERAKGNILERFSAQQFPDLHSELNLSSLELGDSALYFCASSVSGRDYGYTFGSGTRLTVV.

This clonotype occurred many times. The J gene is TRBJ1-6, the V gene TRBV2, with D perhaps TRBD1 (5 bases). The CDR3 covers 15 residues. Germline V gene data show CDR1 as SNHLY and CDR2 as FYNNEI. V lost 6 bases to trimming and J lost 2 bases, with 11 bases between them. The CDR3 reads CASSGQTAYNSPLHF. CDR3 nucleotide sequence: TGTGCCAGCAGCGGTCAGACAGCCTATAATTCACCCCTCCACTTT.